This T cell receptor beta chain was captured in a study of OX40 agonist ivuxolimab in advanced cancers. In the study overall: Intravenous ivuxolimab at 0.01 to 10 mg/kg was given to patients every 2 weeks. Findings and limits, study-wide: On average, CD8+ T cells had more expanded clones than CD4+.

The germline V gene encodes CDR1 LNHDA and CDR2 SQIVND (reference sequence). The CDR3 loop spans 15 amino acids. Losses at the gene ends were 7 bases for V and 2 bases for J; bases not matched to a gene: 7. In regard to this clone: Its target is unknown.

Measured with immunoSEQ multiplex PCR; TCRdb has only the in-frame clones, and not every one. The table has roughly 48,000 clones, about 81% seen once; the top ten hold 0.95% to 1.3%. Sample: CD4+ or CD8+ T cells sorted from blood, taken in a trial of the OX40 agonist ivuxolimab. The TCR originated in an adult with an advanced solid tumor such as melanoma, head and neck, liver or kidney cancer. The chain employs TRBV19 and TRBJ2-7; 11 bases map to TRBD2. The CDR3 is CASTVSSGGTYEQYF. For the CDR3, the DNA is TGTGCCAGTACAGTTTCTAGCGGGGGGACCTACGAGCAGTACTTC. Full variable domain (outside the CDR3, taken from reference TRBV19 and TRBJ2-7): DGGITQSPKYLFRKEGQNVTLSCEQNLNHDAMYWYRQDPGQGLRLIYYSQIVNDFQKGDIAEGYSVSREKKESFPLTVTSAQKNPTAFYLCASTVSSGGTYEQYFGPGTRLTVT.